Following are 32 T cell receptor beta chains from one sample sequenced in a study of T-cell reconstitution after alpha-beta-depleted transplantation in children. Preparing the TCRbeta library involved the use of unique molecular identifiers. Using its own MiXCR run on the PCR reads, TCRdb lists one record per CDR3 protein. The sample holds about half a million distinct CDR3 sequences, around 12% seen once. The sequenced sample was PBMCs from the stem cell graft donor, obtained from the stem cell graft. Receptor source: a human donor who donated a stem cell graft to a child with combined immunodeficiency.

This clonotype has a handful of counts. The chain couples TRBV7-8 to TRBJ2-3; 8 positions agree with TRBD1. With V trimmed by 5 bases and J by 0 bases, 10 bases remained unmatched. The CDR3 is 17 residues long. Germline V gives CDR1 SGHVS, CDR2 FQNEAQ. The CDR3 sequence is CASSPDRVHPSTDTQYF. CDR3 in DNA: TGTGCCAGCAGCCCGGACAGGGTACACCCGAGCACAGATACGCAGTATTTT.

This clonotype was detected a few times. The rearrangement uses TRBV4-2 and TRBJ1-4; the D is unclear. Germline loops: CDR1 LGHNA, CDR2 YNFKEQ. V was cut by 1 base and J by 3 bases, with 12 bases left in between. The CDR3 sequence is 16 residues long. For the CDR3, the DNA is TGTGCCAGCAGCCAAGCTTTCAGAGATTCTAATGAAAAACTGTTTTTT. This translates into CASSQAFRDSNEKLFF.

This clonotype was counted a few times. The chain links TRBV7-6 to TRBJ2-7; 7 nucleotides agree with TRBD1. V dropped 9 bases and J dropped 0; count of bases not matched to a gene: 2. This CDR3 has 12 amino acids. Per the germline V gene, CDR1 is SGHVS and CDR2 is FNYEAQ. Here the CDR3 DNA reads TGTGCCAGGACAGGGTGCTCCTACGAGCAGTACTTC. Its protein is CARTGCSYEQYF.

The table lists this clonotype with many counts. This rearrangement joins TRBV4-3 to TRBJ2-3, with unresolved D. This CDR3 region has 13 residues. Per the germline V gene, CDR1 is LGHNA and CDR2 is YSLEER. V was pared by 2 bases and J by 8 bases, with 11 bases between. The CDR3 DNA reads as TGCGCCAGCAGCCAACTAAGAACACCTACGCAGTATTTT. Translating it yields CASSQLRTPTQYF.

This clonotype showed up many times. The chain has TRBV2 and TRBJ2-7, with 9 bases lining up with TRBD1. V dropped 6 bases and J dropped 2; count of bases not matched to a gene: 2. The CDR3 totals 13 residues. CDR1 is SNHLY and CDR2 is FYNNEI in the germline V gene. In DNA form, the CDR3 reads TGTGCCAGCAGCGGACAGGGGACCTACGAGCAGTACTTC. Translation: CASSGQGTYEQYF.

This clonotype was found many times. The V call is TRBV12-3 or TRBV12-4, the J call TRBJ2-1; TRBD2 matches 12 bases. CDR3 length: 17 residues. V trimming: 1 base; J trimming: 9 bases; junction bases outside the gene matches: 10. DNA for the CDR3: TGTGCCAGCAGTTTAGGGGCTAGCGGGGGGGTAGACGGTGAGCAGTTCTTC. Amino acid sequence: CASSLGASGGVDGEQFF.

This clonotype showed up just a few times. This chain joins TRBV4-3 and TRBJ2-5; TRBD1 might be the D (6 bases). This CDR3 region has 15 residues. From germline, CDR1 is LGHNA and CDR2 YSLEER. V dropped 3 bases and J dropped 1 base, with 12 bases sitting between them. CDR3 sequence: CASSQSTGRQETQYF. Here the CDR3 DNA reads TGCGCCAGCAGCCAGAGTACAGGGCGCCAAGAGACCCAGTACTTC.

This chain links TRBV7-9 with TRBJ2-3; 10 bases are a match to TRBD1. CDR1 is SEHNR, CDR2 FQNEAQ, per germline (reference sequence). The CDR3 covers 14 residues. J gave up 7 bases and V 6 bases, and 7 bases lay outside the gene matches. The CDR3 loop reads CASRPTGGINTQYF. CDR3 bases: TGTGCCAGCAGACCGACAGGGGGCATTAATACGCAGTATTTT.

The table lists this clonotype with many counts. The chain couples TRBV7-2 to TRBJ2-1; D is perhaps TRBD2 (6 bases). Germline loops: CDR1 SGHTA, CDR2 FQGNSA. The CDR3 has 13 residues. The germline V and J ends were trimmed by 5 bases and 9 bases, with 14 bases remaining between them. The CDR3 sequence: CASSLSSGVEQFF. The CDR3 DNA follows: TGTGCCAGCAGCCTCTCCTCGGGGGTTGAGCAGTTCTTC.

On this clonotype itself: An end of the junction does not agree with germline; a read error may underlie this. The gene calls are TRBV14 and TRBJ2-7; 10 positions match TRBD2. The germline V gene has CDR1 SGHDN and CDR2 FVKESK. This CDR3 has 16 residues. In nucleotides, the CDR3 is TGTGCCAGCAGACAAGGGGGACTAGCGAAACCTTACGAGCAGTACTTC. This sequence encodes CASRQGGLAKPYEQYF.

In its sample, this clonotype was seen many times. CDR3 sequence reads: CATSGGSSYNEQFF. CDR3 DNA sequence: TGTGCCACCAGTGGGGGTAGCTCCTACAATGAGCAGTTCTTC. The chain employs TRBV24-1 and TRBJ2-1; D unclear. V was cut by 5 bases and J by 0 bases, with 7 bases left in between. The CDR3 is made up of 14 amino acids. Germline V gives CDR1 KGHDR, CDR2 SFDVKD.

This clonotype came up many times. CDR3 nucleotides: TGTGCCAGCAGCCAAGCAGGGAGGACTGGGGCCAACGTCCTGACTTTC. It translates to CASSQAGRTGANVLTF. The chain employs TRBV4-2 and TRBJ2-6, with a possible D match to TRBD2 (6 bases). Trimming took 1 base from V and 2 from J, leaving 9 bases between them. CDR3 length: 16 amino acids. Germline CDR1 is LGHNA and CDR2 is YNFKEQ.

The chain employs TRBV24-1 and TRBJ1-2; 7 bases are shared with TRBD1. Germline trimming cut 4 bases from V and 8 bases from J; bases unmatched to any gene: 9. Germline values: CDR1 KGHDR, CDR2 SFDVKD. CDR3 length: 14 amino acids. The CDR3 loop reads CATSDDLTGYGYTF. The CDR3 DNA reads as TGTGCCACCAGTGACGACTTGACAGGGTACGGCTACACCTTC.

The rearrangement links TRBV11-2 to TRBJ2-5; 9 bases are a match to TRBD1. The CDR3 is 15 amino acids. V was clipped by 2 bases and J by 1 base; unmatched bases: 2. Looked up from germline, CDR1 is SGHAT and CDR2 is FQNNGV. The CDR3 loop reads CASSLTGQGQETQYF. CDR3 DNA sequence: TGTGCCAGCAGCTTAACGGGACAGGGCCAAGAGACCCAGTACTTC.

CDR3 nucleotides: TGCGCCAGCAGCCAAGAGTGGGGACTAGTCGTAGAGCAGTACTTC. This encodes CASSQEWGLVVEQYF. The chain is built from TRBV4-1 and TRBJ2-7; 8 positions match TRBD2. Germline V CDR1 and CDR2: MGHRA, YSYEKL. The CDR3 length is 15 residues. Trimming took 0 bases from V and 7 from J; bases not matched to a gene: 8.

CDR3: CSARDARGRDHEQYF. Written as DNA, the CDR3 is TGCAGTGCTAGAGATGCCCGGGGCCGAGACCACGAGCAGTACTTC. The chain carries TRBV20-1 and TRBJ2-7; either TRBD1 or TRBD2 may fit D (5 bases each). Trimming pared 0 bases from V and 5 bases from J, leaving 17 bases between. Per the germline V gene, CDR1 is DFQATT and CDR2 is SNEGSKA (reference sequence). This CDR3 is built from 15 residues.

This clonotype has at least ten counts. The rearrangement links TRBV13 to TRBJ1-2; possible D gene TRBD1, 6 bases. Germline CDR1 is PRHDT and CDR2 is FYEKMQ (reference sequence). The CDR3 is 15 residues long. The germline V and J ends were trimmed by 5 bases and 1 base, with 14 bases remaining between them. The CDR3 region has the DNA TGTGCCAGCAGCCATAGGGGGTCTGGTAACTATGGCTACACCTTC. This gives the protein CASSHRGSGNYGYTF.

There are many counts of this clonotype. The chain couples TRBV7-9 to TRBJ2-1; D call uncertain. Germline CDR1 reads SEHNR; CDR2 reads FQNEAQ (reference sequence). Between the trimmed V and J ends, which lost 3 bases and 7 bases, there was a span of 10 bases. This CDR3 spans 13 amino acids. CDR3: CASSFVAVNEQFF. The CDR3 bases are TGTGCCAGCAGCTTTGTGGCGGTTAATGAGCAGTTCTTC. Full variable domain (missing parts from reference TRBV7-9 and TRBJ2-1): DTGVSQNPRHKITKRGQNVTFRCDPISEHNRLYWYRQTLGQGPEFLTYFQNEAQLEKSRLLSDRFSAERPKGSFSTLEIQRTEQGDSAMYLCASSFVAVNEQFFGPGTRLTVL.

This clonotype has only a few counts. The V gene is TRBV5-1, the J gene TRBJ2-5; a weak D match, TRBD2 (5 bases). Germline V CDR1 and CDR2: SGHRS, YFSETQ. The CDR3 runs to 19 residues. The V end lost 0 bases, the J end lost 2 bases, and 23 bases lay between the germline ends. CDR3 amino acids: CASSLELGLLWPQQETQYF. The CDR3 nucleotides are TGCGCCAGCAGCTTGGAACTAGGCCTTCTGTGGCCCCAACAAGAGACCCAGTACTTC.

V usage is TRBV7-2 and J usage is TRBJ2-7; 8 bases fit TRBD2. This CDR3 contains 15 residues. Trimming cost V 3 bases and J 3 bases; bases outside gene matches: 7. Germline V CDR1 and CDR2: SGHTA, FQGNSA. CDR3 protein: CASSLTASGYYEQYF. The DNA of the CDR3 is TGTGCCAGCAGCTTGACGGCTAGCGGGTACTACGAGCAGTACTTC.

The chain employs TRBV12-3 or TRBV12-4 and TRBJ2-2; TRBD2 agrees at 7 bases. The V segment lost 4 bases and the J segment 5 bases; nucleotides outside the gene matches: 7. CDR3 length: 15 amino acids. CDR3 protein: CASSSDLSGTGELFF. In DNA form, the CDR3 reads TGTGCCAGCAGTTCCGACCTTAGCGGGACCGGGGAGCTGTTTTTT.

This clonotype was seen many times. V and J are TRBV12-3 or TRBV12-4 and TRBJ2-2; maybe TRBD1 (6 bases). V was pared by 4 bases and J by 6 bases, with 30 bases between. The length of the CDR3 is 20 residues. The CDR3 nucleotides are TGTGCCAGCAGTTCCCTTAGATACACAACGGGACAAAGTTTGGCCGGGGAGCTGTTTTTT. Amino acid sequence: CASSSLRYTTGQSLAGELFF.

V and J are TRBV12-3 or TRBV12-4 and TRBJ2-7, with D perhaps being TRBD1 or TRBD2 (5 bases each). The CDR3 runs 15 residues. Trimming removed 5 bases at V and 7 bases at J, with 21 bases between. The CDR3 nucleotides read TGTGCCAGCAGTACCCGAACGGGGACCCAGGGAGAGCAGTACTTC. This gives the protein CASSTRTGTQGEQYF.

This clonotype appeared a few times. This chain uses TRBV7-8 with TRBJ2-5, with TRBD2 matching 8 bases. CDR1 is SGHVS and CDR2 is FQNEAQ in the germline V gene. With 1 base clipped from V and 5 bases from J, the junction kept 9 bases outside the gene matches. The CDR3 length is 16 residues. The CDR3 is CASSLVTGGPGETQYF. As DNA, the CDR3 is TGTGCCAGCAGCTTAGTTACGGGAGGGCCGGGGGAGACCCAGTACTTC.

Concerning this clonotype: Relative to the germline gene, one junction end is altered; a read error may explain this. V gene TRBV7-9 combines with J gene TRBJ1-5; no firm D call. This CDR3 is built from 13 residues. Per germline, CDR1 SEHNR and CDR2 FQNEAQ (reference sequence). CDR3 DNA sequence: TGTGCCAGCAGCCCAGGAGGCAAACAGCCCCAGCATTTT. It encodes CASSPGGKQPQHF.

In this sample, this clonotype turned up a few times. This chain connects TRBV5-1 to TRBJ1-2; possible D gene TRBD1, 6 bases. Germline lookup yields CDR1 SGHRS and CDR2 YFSETQ. This CDR3 contains 15 residues. V was trimmed by 0 bases and J by 6 bases, leaving 15 bases between them. The CDR3 is CASSLAGLQGDGYTF. The CDR3 DNA sequence: TGCGCCAGCAGCTTGGCGGGTTTACAGGGAGATGGCTACACCTTC.

The chain recombines TRBV7-6 with TRBJ1-1; TRBD1 aligns across 11 bases. The CDR3 length is 15 residues. Per the germline V gene, CDR1 is SGHVS and CDR2 is FNYEAQ. V dropped 5 bases and J dropped 3; count of bases not matched to a gene: 5. CDR3 sequence (DNA): TGTGCCAGCAGCCCCGGACAGGGGGCCTACACTGAAGCTTTCTTT. Translating it yields CASSPGQGAYTEAFF.

This clonotype was seen a handful of times. Here the CDR3 reads CASSAGYPTLGDTQYF. In DNA, the CDR3 is TGTGCCAGCAGCGCGGGGTACCCCACGCTTGGGGATACGCAGTATTTT. This chain uses TRBV5-8 with TRBJ2-3, with D possibly being TRBD2 (6 bases). Germline V gives CDR1 SGHTS, CDR2 YDEGEE. CDR3 length equals 16 residues. V was pared by 4 bases and J by 6 bases, with 21 bases between.

The CDR3 coding sequence is TGTGCCAGCAGCTTGGTCGGAGATGACACTGAAGCTTTCTTT. Translating gives CASSLVGDDTEAFF. The chain joins TRBV5-4 to TRBJ1-1; no clear D gene. CDR3 length equals 14 residues. The V gene lost 0 bases and the J gene lost 3 bases, with 9 bases spanning the gap. Germline V gene sequence: CDR1 SGHNT, CDR2 YYREEE (reference sequence).

This clonotype was found many times. At one end the junction does not follow the germline gene, possibly because of a read error. The V gene is TRBV12-3 or TRBV12-4, the J gene TRBJ2-5, with D perhaps TRBD2 (6 bases). The CDR3 is 13 amino acids. CDR3 sequence (DNA): TGCGCCAGCAGCTTGCGGGGTGGAGAGACCCAGTACTTC. It yields the protein CASSLRGGETQYF.

In the case of this clonotype: No DNA is shown, since the ends of the CDR3 on it are uncertain; the CDR3 is the one TCRdb lists. The chain combines TRBV20-1 with TRBJ1-4. Germline lookup yields CDR1 DFQATT and CDR2 SNEGSKA (reference sequence). The CDR3 is 13 amino acids in total, end residues counted. The CDR3 protein is CCAWGRNNEKLFF.

V is TRBV7-9 and J is TRBJ1-1, with D uncertain. CDR3 length equals 12 residues. The V and J ends lost 4 bases and 6 bases respectively, with 9 bases between them. From germline, CDR1 is SEHNR and CDR2 FQNEAQ (reference sequence). CDR3 sequence (DNA): TGTGCCAGCAGCTCTCCCGTGGCTGAAGCTTTCTTT. Its translation: CASSSPVAEAFF.